The clone carrying this T cell receptor beta chain was counted between two and nine times. The target antigen is unknown. During its preparation, the TCRbeta library received unique molecular identifiers. TCRdb re-derived calls from the PCR reads in MiXCR, one entry per CDR3 protein. The sample records around 670,000 distinct CDR3 sequences, roughly 13% being singletons. These data come from a study of T-cell reconstitution after alpha-beta-depleted transplantation in children. Study-wide findings and caveats: Some patients owed their high day-60 TCRbeta diversity to surviving recipient T cells and thymic progenitors. Reportedly, only several hundred clones from non-depleted graft cells drove alpha-beta T-cell counts at about two months.

Germline CDR1 reads MDHEN; CDR2 reads SYDVKM. Trimming took 8 bases from V and 3 from J, leaving 13 bases between them. The CDR3 runs 14 residues. This TCR came from a girl aged 2 to 9 with congenital amegakaryocytic thrombocytopenia, due to receive a stem cell transplant. The chain joins TRBV28 to TRBJ2-2; no firm D call. Sequenced here: PBMCs, sampled before TCRalphabeta/CD19-depleted stem cell transplant. The CDR3 DNA reads as TGTGCCAGCCGCCCTTTTTTGGACACCGGGGAGCTGTTTTTT. It codes for CASRPFLDTGELFF.